A single TCR beta chain is shown here with its context. The entry originates in a study of control samples from healthy donors and cancer patients. Germline CDR1 and CDR2: SGDLS and YYNGEE. The CDR3 loop spans 14 amino acids. Deletions cut 0 bases from V and 0 bases from J, with 7 bases between. Repertoires were generated with immunoSEQ multiplex PCR, while TCRdb's copy carries only in-frame clones and drops some. The sample includes around 82,000 clones, about 89% of them seen just once. Sequencing used blood. This chain uses TRBV9 with TRBJ2-7; D is unresolved. The TCR comes from a man aged 50 to 59 in good health. CDR3 nucleotide sequence: TGTGCCAGCAGCGTAGGACCGGGCTCCTACGAGCAGTACTTC. This codes for CASSVGPGSYEQYF. Full variable domain (outside the CDR3, taken from reference TRBV9 and TRBJ2-7): DSGVTQTPKHLITATGQRVTLRCSPRSGDLSVYWYQQSLDQGLQFLIQYYNGEERAKGNILERFSAQQFPDLHSELNLSSLELGDSALYFCASSVGPGSYEQYFGPGTRLTVT.